This entry features one TCR beta chain sequence. Everyone who took part was about 18 to 90 years old, and they came from about 25 US areas. Participant-given clinical history determined each cohort assignment. This specimen belongs to a study of blood T cell repertoires in COVID-19. Study summary: Sites across the United States, Italy and Spain contributed samples from acute and convalescent COVID-19.

In the original processing: Amplification from reference gene primers served as the basis for estimated nucleated cell counts. This table comes from immunoSEQ multiplex PCR, and its TCRdb copy is limited to in-frame clones, with some not included. V, J and clone size were drawn from that table, and D and trimming were deduced from the DNA. The table shows approximately 180,000 clones, with more than 65% occurring only once. The CDR3 runs 13 residues. Germline CDR1 is SGHVS and CDR2 is FNYEAQ. V lost 1 base and J 4 bases, leaving 5 bases between the germline ends. This clonotype originated in a woman aged 50 to 60 with acute COVID-19. Sequencing input: PBMCs or T cells enriched from blood (not recorded which). V is TRBV7-6 and J is TRBJ1-3, with D unresolved. This CDR3 reads CASSLVTGNTIYF. The CDR3 coding sequence is TGTGCCAGCAGCTTAGTTACAGGAAACACCATATATTTT.